Below are 30 T cell receptor beta chains sequenced from a single sample in a study of shared clonotypes between healthy human individuals. Profiling relied on immunoSEQ multiplex PCR, and the TCRdb table lists in-frame clones only, not all of them. The table records more than 2,000,000 clones, approximately 95% of them present only once. What was sequenced was naive CD4+ T cells from PBMCs. Stated subset: CD45RA+ positively selected. The receptors come from a man aged 18 to 29 in good health. Some clones in this sample may be carry-over from other donors' samples.

This clone occurred once. This chain connects TRBV29-1 to TRBJ1-1, with D perhaps matching TRBD1 (5 bases). V lost 6 bases and J lost 4, with 18 bases in between. The V gene's germline CDR1 is SQVTM and CDR2 ANQGSEA. The length of the CDR3 is 14 residues. The CDR3 here is CSVQKSGVGTEAFF. The CDR3 nucleotides are TGCAGCGTACAGAAGTCGGGGGTAGGCACTGAAGCTTTCTTT.

This chain links TRBV29-1 with TRBJ2-1, with 9 bases aligning to TRBD1. The germline gives CDR1 SQVTM, CDR2 ANQGSEA. The V and J ends lost 5 bases and 4 bases, in that order; junction bases with no gene match: 9. This CDR3 region has 15 residues. CDR3 coding DNA: TGCAGCGTTCTCCTACAGGGGGCCTCATACAATGAGCAGTTCTTC. It yields the protein CSVLLQGASYNEQFF.

This clone is a singleton in its sample. V is TRBV5-1 and J is TRBJ1-1; D is perhaps TRBD1 (5 bases). This CDR3 spans 15 amino acids. Germline CDR1 reads SGHRS; CDR2 reads YFSETQ. V shed 2 bases and J shed 0 bases, with 11 bases lying between them. In DNA form, the CDR3 reads TGCGCCAGCAGCTTTCTCGGACAAATGAACACTGAAGCTTTCTTT. Translated, it gives CASSFLGQMNTEAFF.

The CDR3 nucleotides are TGTGCCAGCAGTGATCCCGCTGCCAGAACAGGGGGCGCAGGGGGCTACACCTTC. Translated, it gives CASSDPAARTGGAGGYTF. The chain combines TRBV2 with TRBJ1-2; 9 positions agree with TRBD1. The germline CDR1 and CDR2 sequences are SNHLY and FYNNEI. The CDR3 has 18 amino acids. V was clipped by 3 bases and J by 8 bases; unmatched bases: 19.

V and J are TRBV29-1 and TRBJ1-2; TRBD1 agrees at 7 bases. The germline CDR1 and CDR2 sequences are SQVTM and ANQGSEA. After removal of 6 bases from V and 6 bases from J, the junction contained 10 bases not matched to a gene. CDR3 length: 13 amino acids. CDR3 sequence: CSVPLRQGNGYTF. CDR3 coding DNA: TGCAGCGTCCCCCTACGACAGGGTAATGGCTACACCTTC.

V is TRBV9 and J is TRBJ1-2, with D possibly TRBD1 on 5 matching bases. V was shortened by 2 bases and J by 4 bases, with 18 bases between the two germline ends. CDR3 length equals 16 residues. Looked up from germline, CDR1 is SGDLS and CDR2 is YYNGEE. CDR3 in amino acids: CASSVGRDGTFYGYTF. CDR3 sequence (DNA): TGTGCCAGCAGCGTGGGCCGGGACGGCACATTCTATGGCTACACCTTC.

The V call is TRBV23-1, the J call TRBJ2-7, with TRBD1 identical over 9 bases. TRBV23-1 is designated an ORF whose function remains uncertain. CDR3 size: 15 residues. The V segment lost 6 bases and the J segment 5 bases; nucleotides outside the gene matches: 11. CDR3 nucleotide sequence: TGCGCCAGCAGGCCCACCGGGACAGGGAGCCACGAGCAGTACTTC. Translation: CASRPTGTGSHEQYF.

This clone was recorded once. This chain uses TRBV7-6 with TRBJ2-5; 8 bases agree with TRBD1. Germline assignment: CDR1 SGHVS and CDR2 FNYEAQ. Trimming cost V 3 bases and J 0 bases; bases outside gene matches: 3. The CDR3 runs 15 residues. CDR3 sequence: CASSFLTGDQETQYF. For the CDR3, the DNA is TGTGCCAGCAGCTTCTTGACAGGGGACCAAGAGACCCAGTACTTC. Complete variable domain (other parts from reference TRBV7-6 and TRBJ2-5): GAGVSQSPRYKVTKRGQDVALRCDPISGHVSLYWYRQALGQGPEFLTYFNYEAQQDKSGLPNDRFSAERPEGSISTLTIQRTEQRDSAMYRCASSFLTGDQETQYFGPGTRLLVL.

The rearrangement joins TRBV9 to TRBJ2-7, with TRBD2 identical over 7 bases. Germline V CDR1 and CDR2: SGDLS, YYNGEE. The length of the CDR3 is 14 residues. Trimming cost V 0 bases and J 6 bases; bases outside gene matches: 6. CDR3 bases: TGTGCCAGCAGCGTAGGCGGGAGCGCGCCCGAGCAGTACTTC. Its translation is CASSVGGSAPEQYF.

The genes are TRBV2 and TRBJ2-3; D possibly uses TRBD1 or TRBD2 (5 bases each). Deletions cut 3 bases from V and 2 bases from J, with 24 bases between. This CDR3 has 19 residues. Germline V gives CDR1 SNHLY, CDR2 FYNNEI. The CDR3 spells CASSDAILGTLASTDTQYF. The CDR3 nucleotides are TGTGCCAGCAGTGACGCGATTCTTGGGACCCTCGCATCCACAGATACGCAGTATTTT.

This clone was recorded only once. CDR3: CASSVEGRQYGYTF. The CDR3 DNA reads as TGTGCCAGCAGCGTAGAAGGACGGCAATATGGCTACACCTTC. V gene TRBV9 combines with J gene TRBJ1-2; the D is unclear. Trimming took off 0 bases at V and 5 bases at J, with 11 bases between the two ends. This CDR3 comprises 14 residues. From germline, CDR1 is SGDLS and CDR2 YYNGEE.

The rearrangement links TRBV18 to TRBJ2-1, with D perhaps TRBD2 (6 bases). The germline V and J ends were trimmed by 3 bases and 5 bases, with 11 bases remaining between them. The germline CDR1 and CDR2 sequences are KGHSH and LQKENI. The CDR3 consists of 14 residues. Here the CDR3 reads CASSPQRADNEQFF. The CDR3 DNA reads TGTGCCAGCTCACCCCAGCGGGCAGACAATGAGCAGTTCTTC.

The chain combines TRBV2 with TRBJ1-1; D is possibly TRBD1 (6 bases). Trimming took 6 bases from V and 6 from J, leaving 23 bases between them. The germline V gene encodes CDR1 SNHLY and CDR2 FYNNEI. The CDR3 spans 16 residues. CDR3 region: CASRGQDRAGGPEAFF. DNA of the CDR3: TGTGCCAGCAGGGGACAAGACCGGGCGGGTGGTCCTGAAGCTTTCTTT.

The chain is built from TRBV18 and TRBJ2-3; D could derive from TRBD1 or TRBD2 (6 bases each). The V gene lost 4 bases and the J gene lost 3 bases, with 14 bases spanning the gap. Germline CDR1 is KGHSH and CDR2 is LQKENI. CDR3 length: 15 residues. The CDR3 DNA reads TGTGCCAGCTCACTCGGGGGCGGAGGGACAGATACGCAGTATTTT. It codes for CASSLGGGGTDTQYF.

The chain uses TRBV7-6 and TRBJ2-2; D remains unclear. Germline CDR1 SGHVS, CDR2 FNYEAQ. V lost 1 base and J lost 1, with 7 bases in between. This CDR3 has 15 amino acids. The CDR3 loop is CASSLDRMNTGELFF. The CDR3, as DNA: TGTGCCAGCAGCTTAGATAGAATGAACACCGGGGAGCTGTTTTTT.

This chain joins TRBV14 and TRBJ2-3; D not resolved. The germline V gene encodes CDR1 SGHDN and CDR2 FVKESK. V lost 2 bases, J lost 4 bases, and 10 bases lay in between. CDR3 length: 14 residues. The chain's CDR3 is CASSQRFNADTQYF. The CDR3 coding sequence is TGTGCCAGCAGCCAAAGGTTTAACGCAGATACGCAGTATTTT.

The chain is built from TRBV11-3 and TRBJ2-7, with TRBD2 matching over 11 bases. The length of the CDR3 is 14 residues. Losses at the gene ends were 3 bases for V and 2 bases for J; bases not matched to a gene: 0. Germline V lookup: CDR1 SGHNT, CDR2 YENEEA. The CDR3 DNA follows: TGTGCCAGCAGCTTTAGCGGGAGGGCCTACGAGCAGTACTTC. This gives the protein CASSFSGRAYEQYF.

This chain uses TRBV2 with TRBJ1-2, with D possibly matching TRBD1 (5 bases). The V end lost 2 bases, the J end lost 6 bases, and 16 bases lay between the germline ends. Germline CDR1 SNHLY, CDR2 FYNNEI. The CDR3 totals 15 residues. The CDR3, as DNA: TGTGCCAGCAGTGAATGGGGTGGGGGGAAAAATGGCTACACCTTC. It translates to CASSEWGGGKNGYTF.

V is TRBV10-3 and J is TRBJ1-1; D is possibly TRBD1 (5 bases). This CDR3 has 13 amino acids. Germline V gene sequence: CDR1 ENHRY, CDR2 SYGVKD. V was cut by 6 bases and J by 4 bases, with 12 bases left in between. Here the CDR3 reads CAISWDQRTEAFF. Written as DNA, the CDR3 is TGTGCCATCAGCTGGGACCAACGCACTGAAGCTTTCTTT.

This clone was observed a handful of times. The chain combines TRBV2 with TRBJ2-7; no firm D call. Germline lookup yields CDR1 SNHLY and CDR2 FYNNEI. CDR3 length: 11 residues. Trimming took off 5 bases at V and 3 bases at J, with 5 bases between the two ends. CDR3 coding DNA: TGTGCCAGCAGTCTCCACTACGAGCAGTACTTC. Translating gives CASSLHYEQYF.

This rearrangement joins TRBV10-3 to TRBJ2-3, with 7 bases aligning to TRBD1. This CDR3 comprises 14 residues. CDR1 is ENHRY and CDR2 is SYGVKD in the germline V gene. V was pared by 5 bases and J by 2 bases, with 4 bases of the junction left unmatched. The CDR3, as DNA: TGTGCCATCAGTCCTGACAGGGACACAGATACGCAGTATTTT. Protein sequence: CAISPDRDTDTQYF.

V and J are TRBV6-1 and TRBJ2-7, with 7 bases that match TRBD1. This CDR3 is built from 14 residues. Germline CDR1 is MNHNS and CDR2 is SASEGT. After removal of 7 bases from V and 0 bases from J, the junction contained 6 bases not matched to a gene. This CDR3 is CASTGDRLSYEQYF. CDR3 coding DNA: TGTGCCAGCACCGGGGACAGACTCTCCTACGAGCAGTACTTC.

The chain is built from TRBV6-1 and TRBJ2-7, with 11 bases fitting TRBD2. The germline gives CDR1 MNHNS, CDR2 SASEGT. This CDR3 has 15 amino acids. V shed 6 bases and J 1 base; nucleotides not matched to a gene: 5. The CDR3 DNA reads TGTGCCAGCAGCCCCGGGACTAGCGGATCCTACGAGCAGTACTTC. Its protein is CASSPGTSGSYEQYF.

Worth noting for this clone: Compared with germline, one end of the junction differs, possibly owing to a read error. This chain joins TRBV2 and TRBJ1-1; maybe TRBD1 (5 bases). The CDR3 covers 13 residues. The germline V gene encodes CDR1 SNHLY and CDR2 FYNNEI. The CDR3 DNA follows: TGTGCCAGCGGTGAGCAGGGGAACACTGAAGCTTTCTTT. Amino acid sequence: CASGEQGNTEAFF.

Remarks on this clone: The same CDR3 also results from other DNA sequences found in this sample. The rearrangement links TRBV28 to TRBJ1-3; no firm D call. Germline CDR1 and CDR2: MDHEN and SYDVKM. V lost 5 bases and J lost 0, with 2 bases in between. This CDR3 is 12 amino acids long. Here the CDR3 reads CASSLSGNTIYF. DNA for the CDR3: TGTGCCAGCAGTCTCTCTGGAAACACCATATATTTT.

The chain recombines TRBV15 with TRBJ1-4, with TRBD1 matching over 9 bases. Germline CDR1 LNHNV, CDR2 YYDKDF (reference sequence). This CDR3 is 15 amino acids long. J lost 7 bases, V lost 1 base, and 4 bases had no gene match. This CDR3 is CATSRAGTGREKLFF. The CDR3 coding sequence is TGTGCCACCAGCAGAGCGGGGACAGGGCGTGAAAAACTGTTTTTT.

This rearrangement joins TRBV19 to TRBJ1-5, with no clear D. Trimming took 9 bases from V and 3 from J, leaving 12 bases between them. Germline CDR1 reads LNHDA; CDR2 reads SQIVND (reference sequence). This CDR3 has 13 amino acids. The CDR3: CASSPRINQPQHF. CDR3 sequence (DNA): TGTGCCAGCTCGCCAAGGATCAATCAGCCCCAGCATTTT.

The chain recombines TRBV5-6 with TRBJ2-1; 7 nucleotides agree with TRBD2. This CDR3 comprises 15 residues. With 4 bases clipped from V and 10 bases from J, the junction kept 14 bases outside the gene matches. Per germline, CDR1 SGHDT and CDR2 YYEEEE. Here the CDR3 reads CASSATGTTQGEQFF. The CDR3, as DNA: TGTGCCAGCAGCGCGACCGGGACTACCCAAGGAGAGCAGTTCTTC.

The gene calls are TRBV4-1 and TRBJ2-2, with 12 bases matching TRBD2. V gave up 1 base and J gave up 0 bases; unmatched junction bases: 9. The CDR3 runs to 20 residues. The V gene's germline CDR1 is MGHRA and CDR2 YSYEKL. The CDR3 DNA sequence: TGCGCCAGCAGCCAAGGCGGGAGACTAGCGGGAGAGGCGAACACCGGGGAGCTGTTTTTT. This codes for CASSQGGRLAGEANTGELFF.

The gene calls are TRBV10-3 and TRBJ1-2; no clear D gene. The CDR3 loop spans 13 amino acids. Trimming took 2 bases from V and 8 from J, leaving 12 bases between them. Germline-derived CDR1 and CDR2 are ENHRY and SYGVKD. The CDR3 is CAISEMGKDGYTF. DNA of the CDR3: TGTGCCATCAGTGAGATGGGGAAAGACGGCTACACCTTC.